This T cell receptor beta chain emerged from a study of T cells after yellow fever vaccination. The overall study: Libraries from low-cell-number fractions were prepared with the SMART-Seq v4 Ultra Low Input RNA kit.

Template-switching 5'RACE yielded the TCR cDNA; a universal primer site and UMIs were added in the process. TCRdb analysed the 5' RACE reads with MiXCR anew, one entry per CDR3 protein. The table has roughly 500,000 distinct CDR3 sequences, 15% to 20% seen once. About this clonotype: Its antigen is currently unknown.

Trimming cost V 3 bases and J 6 bases, with 13 bases left between them. Germline values: CDR1 SNHLY, CDR2 FYNNEI. The CDR3 spans 14 residues. Study outcomes and limitations: Once the booster was given, most primary-vaccination clones reappeared, at 95% to 98% for CD4 and approximately 88% for CD8.

The chain combines TRBV2 with TRBJ2-3; D not resolved. This clonotype was sampled from a man under 40 who received the YFV17D yellow fever vaccine. Sequenced here: PBMCs, sampled 15 days after the yellow fever booster vaccination. The DNA for the CDR3 is TGTGCCAGCAGTGAGATCCGGGCGTTCGATACGCAGTATTTT. Translated: CASSEIRAFDTQYF.